The 31 T cell receptor beta chains given below trace back to one sample, sequenced in a study of T cells in Graves' hyperthyroidism and ophthalmopathy. TCR beta CDR3 region amplification was performed from RNA transcripts. Carried out on the TCR CDR3, a first-round RT-PCR used the HTBI primer set. TCRdb re-derived calls from the multiplex PCR reads in MiXCR, one entry per CDR3 protein. The sample has over 120,000 distinct CDR3 sequences, over 20% seen once; the top ten hold around 70%. The sequenced material came from blood. The receptors stem from a woman between 45 and 60 years old with Graves' hyperthyroidism that later progressed to Graves' ophthalmopathy.

This rearrangement joins TRBV27 to TRBJ1-5; D call uncertain. The germline V gene encodes CDR1 MNHEY and CDR2 SMNVEV (reference sequence). V was cut by 8 bases and J by 9 bases, with 8 bases left in between. The CDR3 sequence is 10 residues long. In DNA, the CDR3 is TGTGCCAGCGGACCGTCGCCCCAGCATTTT. Its translation is CASGPSPQHF.

This clonotype showed up many times. This sequence joins TRBV7-8 and TRBJ2-7; no clear D gene. With 5 bases removed from V and 1 base from J, the gap between germline ends came to 12 bases. CDR1 is SGHVS, CDR2 FQNEAQ, per germline. The CDR3 sequence is 14 residues long. CDR3 DNA: TGTGCCAGCAGCCTAGTCGAGACTTCCTACGAGCAGTACTTC. Translation gives CASSLVETSYEQYF.

This clonotype was counted at least ten times. The chain joins TRBV5-1 to TRBJ2-1; TRBD2 matches at 8 bases. Per the germline V gene, CDR1 is SGHRS and CDR2 is YFSETQ. The CDR3 covers 14 residues. V lost 3 bases and J lost 6; bases outside the gene matches: 5. CDR3 in amino acids: CASSSILAVNEQFF. CDR3 DNA: TGCGCCAGCAGCTCCATACTAGCGGTCAATGAGCAGTTCTTC.

The chain recombines TRBV9 with TRBJ1-2; D ambiguous. CDR3 length: 14 residues. V was cut by 3 bases and J by 2 bases, with 11 bases left in between. Germline CDR1 is SGDLS and CDR2 is YYNGEE. Here the CDR3 reads CASSAMTVNYGYTF. In DNA, the CDR3 is TGTGCCAGCAGCGCTATGACTGTGAACTATGGCTACACCTTC.

The genes are TRBV2 and TRBJ1-5; 7 bases are shared with TRBD1. CDR3 length: 13 residues. Germline CDR1 is SNHLY and CDR2 is FYNNEI. Germline trimming cut 6 bases from V and 6 bases from J; bases unmatched to any gene: 5. In nucleotides, the CDR3 is TGTGCCAGCAGAGAGACAGGGCCTCAGCCCCAGCATTTT. Its protein product is CASRETGPQPQHF.

V gene TRBV19 combines with J gene TRBJ2-3; 7 bases are shared with TRBD2. Germline V gives CDR1 LNHDA, CDR2 SQIVND (reference sequence). The CDR3 extends over 15 amino acids. J lost 0 bases, V lost 8 bases, and 8 bases had no gene match. The CDR3 DNA sequence: TGTGCCAGTGGTCCCGGGACTATCAGCACAGATACGCAGTATTTT. Encoded protein: CASGPGTISTDTQYF.

The J gene is TRBJ2-7, the V gene TRBV28, with D possibly matching TRBD2 (5 bases). The V gene's germline CDR1 is MDHEN and CDR2 SYDVKM. The V end was cut by 2 bases, the J end by 5 bases, with 13 bases between. This CDR3 has 14 residues. The CDR3 nucleotides read TGTGCCAGCAGTTTAGCGGTGGAGGTCGACGAGCAGTACTTC. Its translation is CASSLAVEVDEQYF.

Note on this clonotype: This likely comes from a read error, as the CDR3 has no conserved phenylalanine or tryptophan at its end. The chain recombines TRBV19 with TRBJ1-5; TRBD1 might be the D (5 bases). Per the germline V gene, CDR1 is LNHDA and CDR2 is SQIVND (reference sequence). The CDR3 covers 17 residues. Between the trimmed V and J ends, which lost 7 bases and 7 bases, there was a span of 26 bases. CDR3 residues: CASTPEPLGLSAQPQHL. The CDR3, as DNA: TGTGCCAGTACCCCGGAACCTTTGGGACTCTCGGCCCAGCCCCAGCATCTT.

CDR3 DNA sequence: TGTGCCAGCAGCGTAAGGCCCGGGGAGGGGACTGAAGCTTTCTTT. Encoded protein: CASSVRPGEGTEAFF. The chain links TRBV9 to TRBJ1-1, with D perhaps TRBD1 (5 bases). Trimming shortened V by 1 base and J by 5 bases, and 15 bases separated the two germline ends. Germline V gene sequence: CDR1 SGDLS, CDR2 YYNGEE. The CDR3 runs to 15 residues.

This clonotype was recorded many times. The rearrangement links TRBV20-1 to TRBJ1-6; possible D gene TRBD1, 5 bases. Germline V CDR1 and CDR2: DFQATT, SNEGSKA (reference sequence). This CDR3 is built from 15 residues. Trimming shortened V by 6 bases and J by 8 bases, and 20 bases separated the two germline ends. The CDR3 DNA reads as TGCAGTGCCCGTCTTGGACACCTAAGGGATTCACCCCTCCACTTT. It is translated as CSARLGHLRDSPLHF.

This clonotype was seen a handful of times. The genes are TRBV20-1 and TRBJ2-3; D may be TRBD1 (7 bases). V lost 5 bases and J lost 0, with 12 bases in between. Germline V lookup: CDR1 DFQATT, CDR2 SNEGSKA (reference sequence). CDR3 size: 14 residues. The CDR3 region has the DNA TGCAGTGCTGGCAGGGGGGCTAGCACAGATACGCAGTATTTT. This gives the protein CSAGRGASTDTQYF.

This clonotype was picked up many times. The V gene is TRBV27, the J gene TRBJ2-5; 8 bases fit TRBD2. Germline loops: CDR1 MNHEY, CDR2 SMNVEV (reference sequence). The CDR3 contains 13 residues. The V segment lost 8 bases and the J segment 5 bases; nucleotides outside the gene matches: 7. Here the CDR3 DNA reads TGTGCCAGCGGGCGGGGGACTAGGGAGACCCAGTACTTC. Its protein is CASGRGTRETQYF.

This clonotype was observed many times. V and J are TRBV7-2 and TRBJ2-1; D may be TRBD2 (5 bases). Germline CDR1 SGHTA, CDR2 FQGNSA. The CDR3 extends over 13 amino acids. V lost 3 bases and J 6 bases, leaving 9 bases between the germline ends. DNA of the CDR3: TGTGCCAGCAGCTTCGGACTCCCCAATGAGCAGTTCTTC. Translation gives CASSFGLPNEQFF.

This clonotype was picked up many times. The chain has TRBV28 and TRBJ1-1, with TRBD1 as a possible D gene (5 bases). V lost 3 bases, J lost 1 base, and 9 bases lay in between. The CDR3 consists of 14 residues. Per germline, CDR1 MDHEN and CDR2 SYDVKM. The CDR3 region is CASSLGDGNTEAFF. In nucleotides, the CDR3 is TGTGCCAGCAGTTTGGGGGATGGGAACACTGAAGCTTTCTTT.

The chain couples TRBV6-1 to TRBJ1-5; 7 bases align to TRBD1. The length of the CDR3 is 14 residues. The V gene end was trimmed by 6 bases and the J gene end by 3 bases; junction bases not matched to a gene: 5. CDR1 is MNHNS and CDR2 is SASEGT in the germline V gene. The CDR3 coding sequence is TGTGCCAGCAGCCTACAGGGGATCAATCAGCCCCAGCATTTT. This sequence encodes CASSLQGINQPQHF.

This clonotype was observed many times. This sequence joins TRBV20-1 and TRBJ2-7, with a possible D match to TRBD1 (5 bases). The CDR3 is 15 residues long. V shed 1 base and J shed 0 bases, with 13 bases lying between them. Germline CDR1 is DFQATT and CDR2 is SNEGSKA (reference sequence). The CDR3 loop is CSARVYKGISYEQYF. CDR3 nucleotides: TGCAGTGCTAGAGTTTATAAGGGGATCTCCTACGAGCAGTACTTC.

The sample holds many counts of this clonotype. The V and J genes are TRBV27 and TRBJ2-7; TRBD2 aligns across 10 bases. The CDR3 is made up of 16 amino acids. V was pared by 6 bases and J by 2 bases, with 10 bases of the junction left unmatched. Germline V gene sequence: CDR1 MNHEY, CDR2 SMNVEV (reference sequence). The CDR3 here is CASRRTSGKAPYEQYF. Here the CDR3 DNA reads TGTGCCAGCAGACGGACTAGCGGAAAGGCTCCCTACGAGCAGTACTTC.

This clonotype was seen repeatedly, ten times or more. The V and J genes are TRBV11-2 and TRBJ2-7; D tentatively fits TRBD1 or TRBD2 (5 bases each). Germline V gene sequence: CDR1 SGHAT, CDR2 FQNNGV. Trimming stripped 1 base from V and 2 bases from J, with 15 bases between. The CDR3 consists of 16 residues. CDR3 loop: CASSLARDQGTYEQYF. The CDR3 DNA reads TGTGCCAGCAGCTTAGCCCGGGACCAGGGCACCTACGAGCAGTACTTC.

The rearrangement links TRBV10-3 to TRBJ2-1; D gene unclear. The V gene's germline CDR1 is ENHRY and CDR2 SYGVKD. The V end was cut by 0 bases, the J end by 5 bases, with 11 bases between. The CDR3 is 15 amino acids. The CDR3 nucleotides are TGTGCCATCAGTGAGTCGAAGGGCTTCAACAATGAGCAGTTCTTC. Protein sequence: CAISESKGFNNEQFF.

The chain links TRBV11-3 to TRBJ2-3; D ambiguous. Trimming cost V 3 bases and J 2 bases, with 9 bases left between them. The CDR3 extends over 14 amino acids. Germline loops: CDR1 SGHNT, CDR2 YENEEA. CDR3 sequence: CASSLGETTDTQYF. DNA of the CDR3: TGTGCCAGCAGCTTGGGCGAAACCACAGATACGCAGTATTTT.

There are many counts of this clonotype. The V and J genes are TRBV7-3 and TRBJ2-1, with 9 bases matching TRBD2. The CDR3 spans 18 residues. V lost 1 base to trimming and J lost 0 bases; unmatched junction nucleotides: 7. Germline CDR1 reads SGHTA; CDR2 reads FQGTGA. The CDR3: CASSLMGASGNSYNEQFF. The CDR3 coding sequence is TGTGCCAGCAGCTTAATGGGGGCTAGCGGGAACTCCTACAATGAGCAGTTCTTC.

The chain employs TRBV5-1 and TRBJ2-1; 8 bases line up with TRBD2. V lost 2 bases and J lost 10; bases outside the gene matches: 14. The CDR3 spans 16 residues. Germline assignment: CDR1 SGHRS and CDR2 YFSETQ. The CDR3 reads CASSFMREDFLGEQFF. DNA for the CDR3: TGCGCCAGCAGCTTCATGCGGGAGGACTTTCTTGGAGAGCAGTTCTTC.

This clonotype was recorded many times. The rearrangement joins TRBV20-1 to TRBJ2-3; the D gene could be TRBD1 or TRBD2 (5 bases each). The CDR3 consists of 14 residues. Trimming stripped 2 bases from V and 3 bases from J, with 12 bases between. The germline V gene encodes CDR1 DFQATT and CDR2 SNEGSKA (reference sequence). CDR3 in amino acids: CSARRGASTDTQYF. The CDR3 bases are TGCAGTGCTAGAAGAGGGGCTTCTACAGATACGCAGTATTTT.

At least ten counts were recorded for this clonotype. The chain employs TRBV2 and TRBJ2-7; the match to TRBD1 covers 7 bases. The J segment lost 4 bases and the V segment lost 4 bases, leaving 7 bases of the junction unmatched. This CDR3 region has 14 residues. The germline CDR1 and CDR2 sequences are SNHLY and FYNNEI. The CDR3 region is CASSGDRNSYEQYF. Written as DNA, the CDR3 is TGTGCCAGCAGTGGGGACAGAAACTCTTACGAGCAGTACTTC.

To note about this clonotype: Compared with germline, one end of the junction differs, possibly owing to a read error. The rearrangement joins TRBV19 to TRBJ2-1; unclear D gene. Germline-derived CDR1 and CDR2 are LNHDA and SQIVND (reference sequence). This CDR3 has 13 residues. The CDR3 DNA reads TGTGCCAGTAGTATAGGGCCAGGCAATGAGCAGTCCTTC. Translation gives CASSIGPGNEQSF. Combining the CDR3 with reference TRBV19 and TRBJ2-1 gives the whole variable domain DGGITQSPKYLFRKEGQNVTLSCEQNLNHDAMYWYRQDPGQGLRLIYYSQIVNDFQKGDIAEGYSVSREKKESFPLTVTSAQKNPTAFYLCASSIGPGNEQSFGPGTRLTVL.

This clonotype showed up many times. The rearrangement joins TRBV28 to TRBJ2-5; D is perhaps TRBD2 (6 bases). CDR3 length: 13 amino acids. V was pared by 6 bases and J by 2 bases, with 10 bases between. Germline V gives CDR1 MDHEN, CDR2 SYDVKM. CDR3 bases: TGTGCCAGCAGGGGAGGTCGTCAAGAGACCCAGTACTTC. It codes for CASRGGRQETQYF.

The chain joins TRBV7-8 to TRBJ2-3, with a tentative D call TRBD1 (5 bases). Germline V CDR1 and CDR2: SGHVS, FQNEAQ. V was pared by 5 bases and J by 3 bases, with 18 bases between. The CDR3 is 16 amino acids. The CDR3 nucleotides read TGTGCCAGCAGCCAAGGCCAAGGGGCACTTACAGATACGCAGTATTTT. This translates into CASSQGQGALTDTQYF.

Ten or more counts support this clonotype. The chain recombines TRBV3-1 with TRBJ2-1; D is possibly TRBD1 (5 bases). Per the germline V gene, CDR1 is LGHDT and CDR2 is YNNKEL (reference sequence). This CDR3 region has 12 residues. Trimming removed 4 bases at V and 8 bases at J, with 9 bases between. This CDR3 is CASSRRQHEQFF. The CDR3 nucleotides read TGTGCCAGCAGCCGCCGACAGCATGAGCAGTTCTTC.

This clonotype has only a few counts. This chain connects TRBV29-1 to TRBJ2-5; a possible D gene is TRBD2 (6 bases). The ends were cut back, 5 bases at V and 4 bases at J, with 11 bases in the middle. The CDR3 is 12 residues long. From germline, CDR1 is SQVTM and CDR2 ANQGSEA. Written as DNA, the CDR3 is TGCAGCGTTACGGGGGAGATAGAGACCCAGTACTTC. The encoded protein is CSVTGEIETQYF.

The chain recombines TRBV7-9 with TRBJ2-1; TRBD2 aligns across 9 bases. CDR1 is SEHNR and CDR2 is FQNEAQ in the germline V gene (reference sequence). The CDR3 spans 16 residues. The ends lost 7 bases at V and 2 bases at J; junction bases unmatched: 9. CDR3 in amino acids: CASNTLAGGPYNEQFF. The CDR3 DNA reads TGTGCCAGCAACACCCTCGCGGGAGGGCCCTACAATGAGCAGTTCTTC.

Regarding this clonotype: Germline and junction disagree at one end, which may indicate a read error. CDR3 nucleotides: TGTGCCAGCTCACCGCTGGGAGCGGGGAACTCTGGCTACACCTTC. Its translation is CASSPLGAGNSGYTF. The rearrangement links TRBV18 to TRBJ1-2; unclear D gene. The CDR3 is made up of 15 amino acids. The V gene's germline CDR1 is KGHSH and CDR2 LQKENI.